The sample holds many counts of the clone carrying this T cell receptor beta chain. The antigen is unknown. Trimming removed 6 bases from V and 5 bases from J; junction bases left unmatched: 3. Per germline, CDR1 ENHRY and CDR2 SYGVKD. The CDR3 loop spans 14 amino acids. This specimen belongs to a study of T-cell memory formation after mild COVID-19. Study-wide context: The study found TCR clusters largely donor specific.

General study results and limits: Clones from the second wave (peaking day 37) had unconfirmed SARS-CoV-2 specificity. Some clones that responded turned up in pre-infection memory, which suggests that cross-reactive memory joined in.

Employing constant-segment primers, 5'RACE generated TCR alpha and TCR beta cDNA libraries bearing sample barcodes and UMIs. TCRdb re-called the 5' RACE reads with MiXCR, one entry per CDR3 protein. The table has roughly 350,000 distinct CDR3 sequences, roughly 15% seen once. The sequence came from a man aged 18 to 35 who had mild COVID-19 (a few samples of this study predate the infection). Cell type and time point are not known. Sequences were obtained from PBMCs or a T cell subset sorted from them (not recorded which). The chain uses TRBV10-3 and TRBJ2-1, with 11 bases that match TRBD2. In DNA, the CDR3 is TGTGCCATCAGGCTTAGCGGGGGGGACAATGAGCAGTTCTTC. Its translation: CAIRLSGGDNEQFF.